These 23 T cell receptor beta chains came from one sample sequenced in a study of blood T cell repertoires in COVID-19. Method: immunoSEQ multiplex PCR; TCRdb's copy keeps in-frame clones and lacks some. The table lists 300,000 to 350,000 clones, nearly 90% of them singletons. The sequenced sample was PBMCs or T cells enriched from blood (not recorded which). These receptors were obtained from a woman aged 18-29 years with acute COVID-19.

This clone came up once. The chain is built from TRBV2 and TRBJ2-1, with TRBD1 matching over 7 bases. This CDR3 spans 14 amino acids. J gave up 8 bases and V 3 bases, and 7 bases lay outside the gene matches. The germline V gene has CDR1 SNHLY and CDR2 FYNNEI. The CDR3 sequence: CASSDRGSLDEQFF. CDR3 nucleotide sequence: TGTGCCAGCAGTGACAGGGGGAGCTTGGATGAGCAGTTCTTC.

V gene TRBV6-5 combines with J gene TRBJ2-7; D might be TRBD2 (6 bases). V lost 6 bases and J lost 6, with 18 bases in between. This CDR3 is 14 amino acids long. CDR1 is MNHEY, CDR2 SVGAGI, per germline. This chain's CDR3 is CASSPHGSGGEQYF. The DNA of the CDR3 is TGTGCCAGCAGCCCCCATGGGTCCGGGGGCGAGCAGTACTTC.

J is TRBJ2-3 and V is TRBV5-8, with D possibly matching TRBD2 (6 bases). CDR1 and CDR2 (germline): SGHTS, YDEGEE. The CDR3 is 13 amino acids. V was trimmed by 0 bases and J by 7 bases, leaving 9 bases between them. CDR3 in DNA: TGTGCCAGCAGCTTGGTGGGGGGAAATACGCAGTATTTT. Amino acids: CASSLVGGNTQYF.

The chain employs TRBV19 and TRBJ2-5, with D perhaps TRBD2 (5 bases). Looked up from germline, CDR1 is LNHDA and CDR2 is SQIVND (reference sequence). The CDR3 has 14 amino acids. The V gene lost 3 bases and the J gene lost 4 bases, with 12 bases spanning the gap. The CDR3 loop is CASSMGSGGETQYF. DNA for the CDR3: TGTGCCAGTAGTATGGGGTCCGGAGGAGAGACCCAGTACTTC.

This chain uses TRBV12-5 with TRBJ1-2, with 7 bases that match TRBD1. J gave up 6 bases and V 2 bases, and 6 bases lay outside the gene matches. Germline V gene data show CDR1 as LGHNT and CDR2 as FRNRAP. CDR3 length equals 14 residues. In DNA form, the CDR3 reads TGTGCTAGTGGTTTGTCCACAGGGGTCGATGGCTACACCTTC. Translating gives CASGLSTGVDGYTF.

The CDR3 nucleotides read TGTGCCAGCAATCTTGATTTAATTCAGGGACAGGGAGGGAAAGGCTACACCTTC. Translated, it gives CASNLDLIQGQGGKGYTF. V gene TRBV7-9 combines with J gene TRBJ1-2, with 9 bases identical to TRBD1. V was pared by 7 bases and J by 8 bases, with 23 bases of the junction left unmatched. The CDR3 has 18 amino acids. CDR1 is SEHNR and CDR2 is FQNEAQ in the germline V gene (reference sequence).

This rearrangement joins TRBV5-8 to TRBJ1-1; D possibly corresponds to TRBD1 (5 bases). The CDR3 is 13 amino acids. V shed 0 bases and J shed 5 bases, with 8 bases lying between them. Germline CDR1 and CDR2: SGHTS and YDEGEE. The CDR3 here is CASSLVPGTEAFF. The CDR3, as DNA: TGTGCCAGCAGCTTGGTCCCAGGGACTGAAGCTTTCTTT.

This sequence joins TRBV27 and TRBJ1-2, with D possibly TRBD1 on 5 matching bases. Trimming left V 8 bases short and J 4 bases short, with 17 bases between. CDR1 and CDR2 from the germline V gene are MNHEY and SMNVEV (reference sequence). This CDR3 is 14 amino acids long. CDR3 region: CASGLTPTAYGYTF. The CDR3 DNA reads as TGTGCCAGCGGCCTCACCCCGACAGCCTATGGCTACACCTTC.

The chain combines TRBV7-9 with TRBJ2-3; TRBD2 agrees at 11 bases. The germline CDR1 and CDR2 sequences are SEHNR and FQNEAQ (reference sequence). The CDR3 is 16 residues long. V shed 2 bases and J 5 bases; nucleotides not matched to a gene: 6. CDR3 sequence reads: CASSLRRGLAEDTQYF. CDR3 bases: TGTGCCAGCAGCTTACGGCGGGGACTAGCGGAAGATACGCAGTATTTT.

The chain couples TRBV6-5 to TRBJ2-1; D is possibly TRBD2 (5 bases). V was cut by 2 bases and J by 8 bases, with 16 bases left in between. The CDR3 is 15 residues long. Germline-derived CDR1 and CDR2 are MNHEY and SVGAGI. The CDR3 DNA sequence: TGTGCCAGCAGTTACCAGAGGGTCGGTAGGGATGAGCAGTTCTTC. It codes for CASSYQRVGRDEQFF.

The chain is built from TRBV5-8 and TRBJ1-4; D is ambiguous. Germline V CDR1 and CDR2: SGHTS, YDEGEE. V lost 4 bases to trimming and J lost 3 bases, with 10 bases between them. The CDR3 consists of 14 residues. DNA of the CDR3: TGTGCCAGCAGCCCATGGCAGTCTAATGAAAAACTGTTTTTT. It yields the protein CASSPWQSNEKLFF.

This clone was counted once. In nucleotides, the CDR3 is TGTGCCAGCAGTCCCCAGACAGGGGCGAGGCTTAATGAAAAACTGTTTTTT. Amino acids: CASSPQTGARLNEKLFF. The chain couples TRBV28 to TRBJ1-4; 8 nucleotides agree with TRBD1. V lost 5 bases and J lost 4; bases outside the gene matches: 12. The CDR3 consists of 17 residues. The germline gives CDR1 MDHEN, CDR2 SYDVKM.

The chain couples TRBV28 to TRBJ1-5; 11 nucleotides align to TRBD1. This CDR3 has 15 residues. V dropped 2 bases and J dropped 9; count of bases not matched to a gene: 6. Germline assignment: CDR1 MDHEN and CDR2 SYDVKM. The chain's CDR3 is CASSLGGTGGWPQHF. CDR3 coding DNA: TGTGCCAGCAGTTTAGGCGGGACAGGGGGTTGGCCCCAGCATTTT.

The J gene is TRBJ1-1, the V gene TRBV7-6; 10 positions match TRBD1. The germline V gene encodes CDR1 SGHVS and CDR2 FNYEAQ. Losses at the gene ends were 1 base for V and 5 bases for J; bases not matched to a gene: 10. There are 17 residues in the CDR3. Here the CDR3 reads CASSLGHLRDRGTEAFF. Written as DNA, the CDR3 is TGTGCCAGCAGCTTAGGCCATTTGAGGGACAGGGGAACTGAAGCTTTCTTT.

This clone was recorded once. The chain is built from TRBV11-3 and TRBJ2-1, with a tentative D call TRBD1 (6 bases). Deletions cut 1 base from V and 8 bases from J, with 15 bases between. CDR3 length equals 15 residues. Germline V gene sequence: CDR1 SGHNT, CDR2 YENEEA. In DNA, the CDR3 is TGTGCCAGCAGCTTAGGGAGCTCTGAGGGGGATGAGCAGTTCTTC. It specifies CASSLGSSEGDEQFF.

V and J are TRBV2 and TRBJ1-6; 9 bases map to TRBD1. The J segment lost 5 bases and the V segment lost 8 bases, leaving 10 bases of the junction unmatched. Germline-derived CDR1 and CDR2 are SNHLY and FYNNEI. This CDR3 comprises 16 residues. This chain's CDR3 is CASRLQGAFNNSPLHF. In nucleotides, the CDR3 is TGTGCCAGCCGACTACAGGGGGCATTTAATAATTCACCCCTCCACTTT.

DNA for the CDR3: TGTGCCAGCAGTGAAAACAGGGAGAACTATGGCTACACCTTC. Protein: CASSENRENYGYTF. This chain links TRBV2 with TRBJ1-2; maybe TRBD1 (6 bases). Germline loops: CDR1 SNHLY, CDR2 FYNNEI. Trimming left V 2 bases short and J 2 bases short, with 9 bases between. There are 14 residues in the CDR3.

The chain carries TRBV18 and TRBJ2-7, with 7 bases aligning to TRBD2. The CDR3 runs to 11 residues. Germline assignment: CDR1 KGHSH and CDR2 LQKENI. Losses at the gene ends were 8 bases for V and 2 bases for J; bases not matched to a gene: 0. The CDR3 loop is CASRGAYEQYF. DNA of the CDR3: TGTGCCAGCCGGGGGGCCTACGAGCAGTACTTC.

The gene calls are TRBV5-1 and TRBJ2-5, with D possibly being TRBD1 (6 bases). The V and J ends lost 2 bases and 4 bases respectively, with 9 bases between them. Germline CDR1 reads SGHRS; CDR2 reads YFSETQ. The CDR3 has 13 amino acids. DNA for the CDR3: TGCGCCAGCAGCTTTACCAGGGGAGAGACCCAGTACTTC. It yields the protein CASSFTRGETQYF.

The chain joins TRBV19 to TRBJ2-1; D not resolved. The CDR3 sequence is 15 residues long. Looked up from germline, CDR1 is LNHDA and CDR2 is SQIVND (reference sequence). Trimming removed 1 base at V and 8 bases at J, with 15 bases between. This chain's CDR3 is CASSIALASAHEQFF. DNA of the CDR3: TGTGCCAGTAGTATAGCTCTCGCGTCAGCGCATGAGCAGTTCTTC.

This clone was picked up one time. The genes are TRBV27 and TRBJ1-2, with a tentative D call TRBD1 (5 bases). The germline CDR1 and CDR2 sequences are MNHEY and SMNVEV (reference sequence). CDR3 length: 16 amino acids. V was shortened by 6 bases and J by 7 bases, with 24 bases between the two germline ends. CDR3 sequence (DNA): TGTGCCAGCAGCTCGGGTTTGGACGGTAGGGGCTTTGGCTACACCTTC. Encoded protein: CASSSGLDGRGFGYTF.

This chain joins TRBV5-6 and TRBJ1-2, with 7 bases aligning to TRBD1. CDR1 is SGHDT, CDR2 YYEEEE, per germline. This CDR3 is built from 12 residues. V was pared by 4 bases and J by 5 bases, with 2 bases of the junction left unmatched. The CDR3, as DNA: TGTGCCAGCAGCCAACAGGGGTATGGCTACACCTTC. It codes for CASSQQGYGYTF.

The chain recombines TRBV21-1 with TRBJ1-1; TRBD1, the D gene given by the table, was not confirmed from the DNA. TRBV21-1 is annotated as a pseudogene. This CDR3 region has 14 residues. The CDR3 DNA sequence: TGTGCCAGACATCCGGGACAGGGACAGGGTGAAGCTTTCTTT. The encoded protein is CARHPGQGQGEAFF.